This TCR beta chain was observed in a study of glioma-infiltrating T cells after dendritic cell vaccination. Study context: Glioblastoma patients came from Phase I and II dendritic cell vaccination trials. Findings and caveats of the study: Survival was not directly related to TCR clonality in these patients.

Concerning this clone itself: Its antigen is not identified.

This CDR3 contains 16 residues. Trimming cost V 6 bases and J 0 bases, with 15 bases left between them. The V gene's germline CDR1 is SNHLY and CDR2 FYNNEI. Only patients with spare fresh-frozen tumor and over two years of follow-up were included. The primer mix had 60 V beta and 13 J beta primers. Assay used: immunoSEQ multiplex PCR; TCRdb lists only in-frame clones, some missing. This table has roughly 82,000 clones, roughly 90% appearing once. The rearrangement uses TRBV2 and TRBJ1-3, with D possibly TRBD1 on 5 matching bases. The origin of this receptor is a human donor with glioblastoma. The material sequenced was blood, taken before dendritic cell vaccination. CDR3 in amino acids: CASSFGHPSSGNTIYF. Written as DNA, the CDR3 is TGTGCCAGCAGCTTCGGACACCCATCCTCTGGAAACACCATATATTTT.